The clone carrying this T cell receptor beta chain was recorded only once. The antigen remains unidentified. The record originates from a study of T cells in narcolepsy. Germline CDR1 and CDR2: SGHTA and FQGNSA. The CDR3 has 14 amino acids. Trimming took 1 base from V and 8 from J; bases not matched to a gene: 7. Method: immunoSEQ multiplex PCR; TCRdb's copy keeps in-frame clones and lacks some. This repertoire shows around 25,000 clones, about four fifths found once; its top ten account for 0.55% to 0.75%. General study results and limits: Reportedly, autoreactive clonotypes were serially detected in patients' blood but not controls'.

The rearrangement links TRBV7-2 to TRBJ1-2; TRBD1 matches 7 bases. This sequence originates from a human donor with narcolepsy. Sequenced input: CD45RA- memory CD4+ T cells from PBMCs. The CDR3 region is CASSLEGQQKGYTF. The CDR3 DNA reads TGTGCCAGCAGCTTAGAGGGACAGCAGAAAGGCTACACCTTC.